Many counts were recorded for the clone carrying this TCR beta chain. The target antigen is unknown. Everyone who gave samples was a healthy Caucasian. The data derive from a study of identical twins. Points from the study as a whole: Low generation-probability sequences were in excess among twin-shared out-of-frame alpha sequences.

Germline CDR1 reads DFQATT; CDR2 reads SNEGSKA (reference sequence). The CDR3 runs to 13 residues. V gave up 4 bases and J gave up 5 bases, with 15 bases separating them. TCRdb fed the 5' RACE reads into MiXCR, producing one record per CDR3 protein. This sample has 550,000 to 700,000 distinct CDR3 sequences, with nearly 10% found just once. This sample also appeared in a second study, on yellow fever vaccine responses in identical twins.

The chain links TRBV20-1 to TRBJ2-7; D gene ambiguous. The sample comprised PBMCs. The TCR sequence derives from a woman under 30 in good health. DNA for the CDR3: TGCAGTGCTACCGGGCTCGACATAGACGAGCAGTACTTC. Translated: CSATGLDIDEQYF.